Reported below is one T cell receptor (beta chain). Its antigen is undetermined. One end of the junction does not line up with germline, which may come from a read error. This sample is drawn from a study of OX40 agonist ivuxolimab in advanced cancers. Overall study: Intravenous ivuxolimab was administered to patients every 2 weeks at 0.01 to 10 mg/kg.

CDR1 SSHAT and CDR2 FNYEAQ come from the germline V gene (reference sequence). CDR3 length: 14 amino acids. Here immunoSEQ multiplex PCR was the method, and the copy in TCRdb shows in-frame clones only, minus some. The repertoire holds 40,000 or so clones, more than 75% seen once, with around 12% in the top ten. Whole-study findings and limits: The average count of expanded clones was higher among CD8+ T cells than among CD4+. Clonal expansion by week 6 occurred in CD4+ and CD8+ blood T cells (at 0.1 to 3.0 mg/kg).

The sequencing used CD4+ or CD8+ T cells sorted from blood, collected in a trial of the OX40 agonist ivuxolimab. The chain links TRBV7-7 to TRBJ2-5; D not certain. The source is an adult with an advanced solid tumor such as melanoma, head and neck, liver or kidney cancer. DNA of the CDR3: TGTGCTAGCAGCTTAGGGCCAGCCCCAGAGACCCAGTACTTC. Encoded protein: CASSLGPAPETQYF.